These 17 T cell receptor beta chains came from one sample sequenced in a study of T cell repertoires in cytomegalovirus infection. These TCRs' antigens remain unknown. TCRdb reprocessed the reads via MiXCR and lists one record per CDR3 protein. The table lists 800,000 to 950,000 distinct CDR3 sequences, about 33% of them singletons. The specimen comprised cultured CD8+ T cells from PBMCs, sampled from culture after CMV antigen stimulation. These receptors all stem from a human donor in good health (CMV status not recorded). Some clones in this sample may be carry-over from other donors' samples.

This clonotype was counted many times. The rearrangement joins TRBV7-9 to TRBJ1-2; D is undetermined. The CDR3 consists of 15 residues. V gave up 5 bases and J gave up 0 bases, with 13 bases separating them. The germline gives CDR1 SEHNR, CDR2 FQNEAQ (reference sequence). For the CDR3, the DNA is TGTGCCAGCAGCCCGCCGGGGAGCTCTAACTATGGCTACACCTTC. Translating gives CASSPPGSSNYGYTF.

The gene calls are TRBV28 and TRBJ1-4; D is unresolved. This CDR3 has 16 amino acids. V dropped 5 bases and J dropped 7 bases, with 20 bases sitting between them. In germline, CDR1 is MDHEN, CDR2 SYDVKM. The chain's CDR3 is CASSPALPEIVEKLFF. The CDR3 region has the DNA TGTGCCAGCAGTCCAGCCTTACCTGAGATAGTTGAAAAACTGTTTTTT.

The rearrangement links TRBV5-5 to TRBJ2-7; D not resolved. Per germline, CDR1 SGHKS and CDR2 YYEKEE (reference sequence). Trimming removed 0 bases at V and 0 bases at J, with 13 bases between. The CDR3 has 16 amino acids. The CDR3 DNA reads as TGTGCCAGCAGCTTGGCCCGGAGAGCTAGCTCCTACGAGCAGTACGTC. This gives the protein CASSLARRASSYEQYV.

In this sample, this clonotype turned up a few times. CDR3 nucleotides: TGTGCCAGCAGTCTACGGAGCGGGGGGGCCGATGAGCAGTTCTTC. Translating gives CASSLRSGGADEQFF. V usage is TRBV27 and J usage is TRBJ2-1, with 10 bases lining up with TRBD2. Trimming at V came to 5 bases and at J to 8 bases, leaving 9 bases not matched to a gene. The germline V gene has CDR1 MNHEY and CDR2 SMNVEV (reference sequence). The CDR3 runs to 15 residues.

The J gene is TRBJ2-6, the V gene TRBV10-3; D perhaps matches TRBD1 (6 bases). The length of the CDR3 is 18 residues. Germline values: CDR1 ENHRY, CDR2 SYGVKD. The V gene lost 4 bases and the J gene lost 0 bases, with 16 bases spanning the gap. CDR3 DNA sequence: TGTGCCATCAGTGTATACAGGGAGTTGCCCTCTGGGGCCAACGTCCTGACTTTC. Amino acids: CAISVYRELPSGANVLTF.

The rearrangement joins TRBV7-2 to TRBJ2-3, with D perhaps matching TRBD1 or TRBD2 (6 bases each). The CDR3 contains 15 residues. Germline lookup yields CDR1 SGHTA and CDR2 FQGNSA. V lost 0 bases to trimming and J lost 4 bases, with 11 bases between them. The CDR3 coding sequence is TGTGCCAGCAGCTTAGCGCTAAGGGGGGCAGATACGCAGTATTTT. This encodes CASSLALRGADTQYF.

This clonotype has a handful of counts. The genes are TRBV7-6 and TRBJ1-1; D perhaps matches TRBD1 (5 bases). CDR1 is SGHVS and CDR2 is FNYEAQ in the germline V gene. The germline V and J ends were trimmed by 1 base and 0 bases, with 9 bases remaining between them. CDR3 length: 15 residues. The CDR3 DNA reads TGTGCCAGCAGCTTAGAGGGGCAGATGAACACTGAAGCTTTCTTT. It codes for CASSLEGQMNTEAFF.

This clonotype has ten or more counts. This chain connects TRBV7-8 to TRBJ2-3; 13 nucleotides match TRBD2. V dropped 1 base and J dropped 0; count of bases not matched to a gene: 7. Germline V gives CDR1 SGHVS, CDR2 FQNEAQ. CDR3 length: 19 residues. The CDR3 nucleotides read TGTGCCAGCAGCTTAGAACTAGCGGGGGGGACTTCTAGCACAGATACGCAGTATTTT. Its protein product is CASSLELAGGTSSTDTQYF.

CDR3 in amino acids: CASRRADIQYF. CDR3 bases: TGTGCCAGCAGACGGGCGGACATTCAGTACTTC. The chain couples TRBV2 to TRBJ2-4; D is undetermined. Trimming pared 6 bases from V and 8 bases from J, leaving 8 bases between. Germline V gene sequence: CDR1 SNHLY, CDR2 FYNNEI. The CDR3 is 11 amino acids.

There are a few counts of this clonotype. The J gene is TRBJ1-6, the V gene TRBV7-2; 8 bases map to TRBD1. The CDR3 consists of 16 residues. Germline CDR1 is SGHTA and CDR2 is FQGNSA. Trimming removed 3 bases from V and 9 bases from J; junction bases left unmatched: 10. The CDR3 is CASSLGQETRISPLHF. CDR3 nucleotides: TGTGCCAGCAGCTTGGGACAGGAGACCCGGATTTCACCCCTCCACTTT.

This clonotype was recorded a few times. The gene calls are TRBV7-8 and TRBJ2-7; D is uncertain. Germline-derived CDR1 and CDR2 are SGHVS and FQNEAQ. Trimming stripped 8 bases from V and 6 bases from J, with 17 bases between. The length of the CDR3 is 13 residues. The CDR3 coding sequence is TGTGCCAGCGGGATCAGTAGGACGATCGAGCAGTACTTC. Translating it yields CASGISRTIEQYF. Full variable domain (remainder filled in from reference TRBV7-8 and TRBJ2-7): GAGVSQSPRYKVAKRGQDVALRCDPISGHVSLFWYQQALGQGPEFLTYFQNEAQLDKSGLPSDRFFAERPEGSVSTLKIQRTQQEDSAVYLCASGISRTIEQYFGPGTRLTVT.

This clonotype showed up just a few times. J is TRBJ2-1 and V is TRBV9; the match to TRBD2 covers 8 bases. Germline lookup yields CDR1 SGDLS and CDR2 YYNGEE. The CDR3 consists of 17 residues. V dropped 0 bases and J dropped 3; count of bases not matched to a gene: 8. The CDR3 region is CASSVESGGRIYNEQFF. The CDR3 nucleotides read TGTGCCAGCAGCGTAGAAAGCGGGGGACGAATCTACAATGAGCAGTTCTTC.

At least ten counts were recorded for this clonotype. The CDR3 sequence: CASKGGNSPLHF. The CDR3 DNA is TGTGCCAGCAAGGGCGGTAATTCACCCCTCCACTTT. V and J are TRBV27 and TRBJ1-6; D gene uncertain. In germline, CDR1 is MNHEY, CDR2 SMNVEV (reference sequence). The CDR3 runs 12 residues. V lost 7 bases and J 6 bases, leaving 7 bases between the germline ends.

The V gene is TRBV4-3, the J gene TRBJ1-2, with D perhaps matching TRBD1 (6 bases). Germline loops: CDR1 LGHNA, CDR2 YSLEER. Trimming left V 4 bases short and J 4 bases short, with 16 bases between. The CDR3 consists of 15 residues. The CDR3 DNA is TGCGCCAGCAGCCTTAGGGGGGGCGGGCCCTATGGCTACACCTTC. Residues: CASSLRGGGPYGYTF.

CDR3 amino acids: CASEGCGGDSNYGYTF. CDR3 coding DNA: TGTGCCAGCGAGGGGTGTGGAGGGGACTCCAACTATGGCTACACCTTC. The chain employs TRBV12-3 or TRBV12-4 and TRBJ1-2, with D possibly TRBD1 on 5 matching bases. V gave up 8 bases and J gave up 2 bases, with 21 bases separating them. The CDR3 loop spans 16 amino acids.

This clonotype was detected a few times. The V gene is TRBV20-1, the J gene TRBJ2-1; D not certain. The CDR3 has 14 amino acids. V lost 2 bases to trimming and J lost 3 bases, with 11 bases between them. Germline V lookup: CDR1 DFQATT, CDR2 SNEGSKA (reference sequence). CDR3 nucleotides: TGCAGTGCTAGAATGATACCCGGCTACAATGAGCAGTTCTTC. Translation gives CSARMIPGYNEQFF.

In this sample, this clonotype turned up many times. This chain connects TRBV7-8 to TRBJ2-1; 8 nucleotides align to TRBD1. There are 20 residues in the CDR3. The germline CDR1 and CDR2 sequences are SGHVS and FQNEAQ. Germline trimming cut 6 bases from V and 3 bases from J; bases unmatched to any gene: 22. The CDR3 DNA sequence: TGTGCCAGCAGTTTTTACTGGACAGGGCTCGGAGAGAAATTCTACAATGAGCAGTTCTTC. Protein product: CASSFYWTGLGEKFYNEQFF.